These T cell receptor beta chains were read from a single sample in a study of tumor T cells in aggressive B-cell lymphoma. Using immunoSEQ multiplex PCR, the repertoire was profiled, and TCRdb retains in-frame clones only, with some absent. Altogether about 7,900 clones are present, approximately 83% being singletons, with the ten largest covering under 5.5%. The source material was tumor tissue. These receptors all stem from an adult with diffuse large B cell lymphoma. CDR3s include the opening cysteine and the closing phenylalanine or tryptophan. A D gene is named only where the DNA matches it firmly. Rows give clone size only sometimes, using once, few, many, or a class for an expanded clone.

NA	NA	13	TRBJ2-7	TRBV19	CASSIEGGDEQYF	TGTGCCAGTAGTATAGAGGGGGGTGACGAGCAGTACTTC
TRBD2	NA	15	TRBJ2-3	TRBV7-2	CASSLRTSGSDTQYF	TGTGCCAGCAGCTTAAGGACTAGCGGGAGTGATACGCAGTATTTT
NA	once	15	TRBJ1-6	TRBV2	CASSEDSGVGSPLHF	TGTGCCAGCAGTGAAGATTCAGGGGTTGGTTCACCCCTCCACTTT
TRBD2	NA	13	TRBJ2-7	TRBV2	CASRPGTSGREYF	TGTGCCAGCAGGCCTGGGACTAGCGGGAGAGAGTACTTC
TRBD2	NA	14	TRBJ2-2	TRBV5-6	CAPWAGEKTGELFF	TGTGCCCCCTGGGCGGGGGAGAAGACCGGGGAGCTGTTTTTT
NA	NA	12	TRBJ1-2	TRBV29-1	CSVEEQHYGYTF	TGCAGCGTTGAGGAGCAACACTATGGCTACACCTTC
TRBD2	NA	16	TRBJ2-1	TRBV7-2	CASSLVRTSGYNEQFF	TGTGCCAGCAGCTTAGTGCGGACTAGCGGTTACAATGAGCAGTTCTTC
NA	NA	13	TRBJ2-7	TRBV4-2	CASSQDNGEEQYF	TGTGCCAGCAGCCAAGATAACGGGGAAGAGCAGTACTTC
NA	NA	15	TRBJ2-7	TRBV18	CASSLGPSDNYEQYF	TGTGCCAGCTCCCTAGGGCCGTCGGACAACTACGAGCAGTACTTC
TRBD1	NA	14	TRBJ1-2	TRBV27	CASSPGTADYGYTF	TGTGCCAGCAGTCCCGGGACAGCAGACTATGGCTACACCTTC
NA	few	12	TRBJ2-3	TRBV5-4	CASSPNQDTQYF	TGTGCCAGCAGCCCCAATCAGGATACGCAGTATTTT
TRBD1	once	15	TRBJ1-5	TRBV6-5	CASRSDRGLDQPQHF	TGTGCCAGCAGAAGTGACAGGGGGCTTGATCAGCCCCAGCATTTT
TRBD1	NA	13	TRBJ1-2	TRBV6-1	CASSESGQAGYTF	TGTGCCAGCAGTGAGTCGGGACAGGCTGGCTACACCTTC
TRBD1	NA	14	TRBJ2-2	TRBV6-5	CASRTGIDTGELFF	TGTGCCAGCAGGACAGGGATTGACACTGGGGAGCTGTTTTTT
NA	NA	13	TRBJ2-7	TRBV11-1	CASSFGHNYEQYF	TGTGCCAGCAGCTTTGGACACAACTACGAGCAGTACTTC
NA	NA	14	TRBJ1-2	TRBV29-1	CSVEYGTANYGYTF	TGCAGCGTTGAATATGGAACAGCTAACTATGGCTACACCTTC
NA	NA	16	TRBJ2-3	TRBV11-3	CASSLDGRRRGDTQYF	TGTGCCAGCAGCTTAGATGGTCGGCGGCGCGGGGATACGCAGTATTTT
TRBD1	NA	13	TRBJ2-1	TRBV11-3	CASSLTGYNEQFF	TGTGCCAGCAGCTTGACAGGGTACAATGAGCAGTTCTTC
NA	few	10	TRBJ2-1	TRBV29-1	CSVAYNEQFF	TGCAGCGTCGCGTACAATGAGCAGTTCTTC
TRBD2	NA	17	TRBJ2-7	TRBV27	CASSWTRGRASSYEQYF	TGTGCCAGCAGTTGGACGCGAGGGAGGGCTTCGTCCTACGAGCAGTACTTC
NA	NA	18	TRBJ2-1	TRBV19	CASSMNLWQGSSYNEQFF	TGTGCCAGTAGTATGAATCTGTGGCAGGGCTCCTCCTACAATGAGCAGTTCTTC
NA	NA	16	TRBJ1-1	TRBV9	CASSVGGRGSYTEAFF	TGTGCCAGCAGCGTAGGGGGTCGCGGGTCTTACACTGAAGCTTTCTTT
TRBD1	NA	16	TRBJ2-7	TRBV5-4	CASSLTAGTGGYEQYF	TGTGCCAGCAGCCTCACGGCCGGGACAGGGGGTTACGAGCAGTACTTC
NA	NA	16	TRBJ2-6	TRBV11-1	CASSLGEGSGANVLTF	TGTGCCAGCAGCTTGGGAGAGGGCTCTGGGGCCAACGTCCTGACTTTC
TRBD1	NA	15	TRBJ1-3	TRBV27	CASSIKGAGGNTIYF	TGTGCCAGCAGTATCAAGGGGGCAGGGGGAAACACCATATATTTT
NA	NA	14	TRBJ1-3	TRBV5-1	CASSVTGPGNTIYF	TGCGCCAGCAGCGTCACAGGGCCTGGAAACACCATATATTTT
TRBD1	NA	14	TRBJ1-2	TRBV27	CASSSRDSYYGYTF	TGTGCCAGCAGTTCCAGGGACAGTTACTATGGCTACACCTTC
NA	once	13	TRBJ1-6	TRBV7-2	CASSRSVDSPLHF	TGTGCCAGCAGCCGCTCAGTGGATTCACCCCTCCACTTT
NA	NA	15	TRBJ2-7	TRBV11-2	CASSLDLGASGEQYF	TGTGCCAGCAGCTTAGATCTGGGGGCTAGCGGCGAGCAGTACTTC
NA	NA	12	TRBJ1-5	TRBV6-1	CASRKAEQPQHF	TGTGCCAGCAGAAAAGCGGAACAGCCCCAGCATTTT
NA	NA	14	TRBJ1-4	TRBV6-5	CASSSGWTNEKLFF	TGTGCCAGCAGCTCAGGATGGACTAATGAAAAACTGTTTTTT
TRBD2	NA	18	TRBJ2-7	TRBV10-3	CAISELRLAGGPGYEQYF	TGTGCCATCAGTGAGTTGCGCCTAGCGGGAGGGCCTGGATACGAGCAGTACTTC
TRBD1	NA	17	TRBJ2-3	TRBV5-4	CASSWGVGQASTDTQYF	TGCGCCAGCAGCTGGGGGGTGGGACAGGCAAGCACAGATACGCAGTATTTT
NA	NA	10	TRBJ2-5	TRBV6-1	CASSAGTQYF	TGTGCCAGCAGTGCGGGGACCCAGTACTTC
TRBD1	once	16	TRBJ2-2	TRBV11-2	CASSGWTGENTGELFF	TGTGCCAGCAGCGGCTGGACAGGGGAGAACACCGGGGAGCTGTTTTTT
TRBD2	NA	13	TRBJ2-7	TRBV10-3	CAISPGLADEQYF	TGTGCCATCAGCCCGGGACTAGCGGACGAGCAGTACTTC
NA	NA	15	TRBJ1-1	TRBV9	CASSVGPFLTGEAFF	TGTGCCAGCAGCGTAGGGCCGTTTTTGACAGGTGAAGCTTTCTTT